Listed below are T cell receptor beta chains from one sample, sequenced in a study of blood T cell repertoires in COVID-19. Generated by immunoSEQ multiplex PCR, the TCRdb table keeps only in-frame clones and is missing some. The repertoire holds roughly 250,000 clones, with roughly 91% as singletons. Material for sequencing was peripheral blood. Source of these receptors: a man younger than 40 with acute or convalescent COVID-19. The CDR3 runs from the conserved cysteine through the conserved F or W. Each record gives: V gene, CDR3 protein.

>TRBV5-1
CACRQGTFSGANVLTF
>TRBV28
CASSSGTSGRKYF
>TRBV5-4
CASSRDSTRGPRGQYF
>TRBV7-2
CATNNLARAFF
>TRBV4-2
CASSQELAGDEQYF
>TRBV19
CASEGTNSNQPQHF
>TRBV9
CASSVTDRGETQYF
>TRBV5-5
CASSLLLQGNSPLHF
>TRBV30
CAWSVVRGRTPLHF
>TRBV4-1
CASSQFYHTGPLHGYTF
>TRBV28
CASQLAAASSYEQYF
>TRBV18
CASSDTGDINYGYTF
>TRBV5-1
CASSLDSRRGRLEQYF
>TRBV18
CASSPRTSSNQPQHF
>TRBV5-1
CASSPFEGANSPLHF
>TRBV6-6
CASSYRVVQGNQPQHF
>TRBV7-6
CASSLRQGRQPNTEAFF
>TRBV15
CATSRVRAGGPSDTQYF
>TRBV19
CASSIPGQVNEQYF
>TRBV3-1/TRBV3-2
CASSQRGRNQPQHF
>TRBV19
CASSPDRARTEAFF
>TRBV19
CASSVLAGVAKNIQYF
>TRBV19
CASSTGTDSSGNTIYF